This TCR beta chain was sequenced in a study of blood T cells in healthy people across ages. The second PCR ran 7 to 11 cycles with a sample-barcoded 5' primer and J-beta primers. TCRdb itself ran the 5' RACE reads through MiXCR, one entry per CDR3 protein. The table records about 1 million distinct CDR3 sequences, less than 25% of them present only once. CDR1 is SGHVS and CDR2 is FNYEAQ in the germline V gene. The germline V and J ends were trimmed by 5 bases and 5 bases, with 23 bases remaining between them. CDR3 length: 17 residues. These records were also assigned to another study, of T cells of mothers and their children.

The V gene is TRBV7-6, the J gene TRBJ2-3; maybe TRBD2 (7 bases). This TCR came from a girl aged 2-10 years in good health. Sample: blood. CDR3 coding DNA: TGTGCCAGCAGCCCCGCGGAAGCGGCGGGGGCCGGAGATACGCAGTATTTT. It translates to CASSPAEAAGAGDTQYF.